Here is one TCR beta chain with its context. Its cognate antigen is unknown. Profiling relied on immunoSEQ multiplex PCR, and the TCRdb table lists in-frame clones only, not all of them. The sample lists under 85,000 clones, roughly 91% seen once, with just under 0.25% in the top ten. This entry comes from a study of OX40 agonist ivuxolimab in advanced cancers. Turning to the study itself: Of mixed ages from about 23 to 79 and averaging 60 years, the group was roughly 83% male. Regarding the study as a whole: Clonal expansion was seen in CD4+ and CD8+ blood T cells by week 6 at 0.1 to 3.0 mg/kg.

This CDR3 region has 15 residues. Trimming removed 0 bases at V and 0 bases at J, with 6 bases between. Germline V gene data show CDR1 as SGHRS and CDR2 as YFSETQ. This chain connects TRBV5-1 to TRBJ2-2; D is uncertain. The sequence was obtained from an adult with an advanced solid tumor such as melanoma, head and neck, liver or kidney cancer. The sample here was CD4+ or CD8+ T cells sorted from blood, taken in a trial of the OX40 agonist ivuxolimab. This CDR3 reads CASSLASTNTGELFF. In DNA, the CDR3 is TGCGCCAGCAGCTTGGCCTCCACGAACACCGGGGAGCTGTTTTTT.